The present T cell receptor beta chain was sequenced within a study of lymphopenia after photon versus proton radiotherapy. The assay was immunoSEQ multiplex PCR, and TCRdb's table has in-frame clones only and misses some. The table shows some 45,000 clones, with about four fifths occurring only once. The CDR3 length is 16 residues. With V trimmed by 3 bases and J by 2 bases, 9 bases remained unmatched. Looked up from germline, CDR1 is MNHEY and CDR2 is SVGAGI. The chain joins TRBV6-5 to TRBJ2-7; TRBD1 matches at 8 bases. The TCR originated in a woman in her 70s with pancreatic cancer. The sequencing used peripheral blood, collected from a patient treated with proton-based radiotherapy. CDR3 DNA: TGTGCCAGCAGTTATCTCCCGCAGGGGGCTCCCTACGAGCAGTACTTC. It codes for CASSYLPQGAPYEQYF.